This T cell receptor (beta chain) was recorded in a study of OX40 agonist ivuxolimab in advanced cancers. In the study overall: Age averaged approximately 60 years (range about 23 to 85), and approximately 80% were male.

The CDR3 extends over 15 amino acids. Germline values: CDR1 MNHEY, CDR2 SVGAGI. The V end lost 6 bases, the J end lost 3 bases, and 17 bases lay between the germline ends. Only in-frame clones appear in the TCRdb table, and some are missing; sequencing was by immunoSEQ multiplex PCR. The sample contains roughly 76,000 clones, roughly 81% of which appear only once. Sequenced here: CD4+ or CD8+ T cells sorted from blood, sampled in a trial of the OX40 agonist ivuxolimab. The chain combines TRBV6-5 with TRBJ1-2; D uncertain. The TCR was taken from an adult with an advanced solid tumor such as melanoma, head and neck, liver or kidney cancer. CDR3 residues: CASSPWADTDYGYTF. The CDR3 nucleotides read TGTGCCAGCAGCCCCTGGGCAGACACCGACTATGGCTACACCTTC.